Below are 10 T cell receptor beta chains sequenced from a single sample in a study of identical twins. TCRdb reanalysed the 5' RACE reads using MiXCR and keeps one entry per CDR3 protein. Of 600,000 to 850,000 distinct CDR3 sequences in the sample, 15% to 20% were seen once. The sample was also reused in another study, on T cells expressing NK-cell markers.

The sample taken for sequencing was PBMCs. The receptors were gathered from a woman younger than 35 in good health.

The chain combines TRBV12-3 or TRBV12-4 with TRBJ2-1; TRBD1 matches 12 bases. This CDR3 has 16 residues. The V and J ends lost 6 bases and 7 bases, in that order; junction bases with no gene match: 10. In DNA, the CDR3 is TGTGCCAGCAGACGACCGGGACAGGGGGCAAGGAATGAGCAGTTCTTC. Residues: CASRRPGQGARNEQFF.

This rearrangement joins TRBV6-6 to TRBJ1-6; TRBD1 might be the D (5 bases). The V gene lost 5 bases and the J gene lost 8 bases, with 10 bases spanning the gap. The CDR3 consists of 13 residues. Per germline, CDR1 MNHNY and CDR2 SVGAGI (reference sequence). CDR3 nucleotide sequence: TGTGCCAGCAGTCCCACGGGGGATTCACCCCTCCACTTT. This sequence encodes CASSPTGDSPLHF.

The chain carries TRBV18 and TRBJ2-3, with D perhaps given as TRBD1 or TRBD2 (5 bases each). V shed 3 bases and J shed 1 base, with 14 bases lying between them. CDR3 size: 16 residues. The germline gives CDR1 KGHSH, CDR2 LQKENI. CDR3 in DNA: TGTGCCAGCTCACCTTCGGGACGACCGGGCACAGATACGCAGTATTTT. Residues: CASSPSGRPGTDTQYF. The full variable domain, with the rest looked up from reference TRBV18 and TRBJ2-3, is NAGVMQNPRHLVRRRGQEARLRCSPMKGHSHVYWYRQLPEEGLKFMVYLQKENIIDESGMPKERFSAEFPKEGPSILRIQQVVRGDSAAYFCASSPSGRPGTDTQYFGPGTRLTVL.

This clonotype was counted only a few times. The chain combines TRBV5-6 with TRBJ2-7; D gene unclear. In germline, CDR1 is SGHDT, CDR2 YYEEEE. This CDR3 spans 13 amino acids. V was trimmed by 4 bases and J by 3 bases, leaving 11 bases between them. The CDR3 sequence is CASSTRAYYEQYF. The DNA of the CDR3 is TGTGCCAGCAGCACCCGGGCCTACTACGAGCAGTACTTC.

This clonotype turned up a few times. J is TRBJ2-7 and V is TRBV6-1; 9 bases agree with TRBD1. CDR1 and CDR2 (germline): MNHNS, SASEGT. CDR3 size: 15 residues. The trim removed 7 bases at V and 2 bases at J, leaving 9 bases unmatched. CDR3 sequence (DNA): TGTGCCAGCACCAGAACCGGGACAGGGCCCTACGAGCAGTACTTC. It yields the protein CASTRTGTGPYEQYF.

This clonotype was seen more than once but under ten times. The chain recombines TRBV20-1 with TRBJ1-2, with D maybe TRBD1 (5 bases). Germline values: CDR1 DFQATT, CDR2 SNEGSKA (reference sequence). This CDR3 comprises 12 residues. Trimming pared 3 bases from V and 3 bases from J, leaving 8 bases between. Here the CDR3 reads CSARGRDYGYTF. CDR3 nucleotide sequence: TGCAGTGCTAGGGGACGGGACTATGGCTACACCTTC.

This clonotype has just a few counts. The V call is TRBV5-1, the J call TRBJ2-1, with D possibly being TRBD1 (6 bases). V dropped 6 bases and J dropped 0 bases, with 10 bases sitting between them. There are 14 residues in the CDR3. The germline V gene encodes CDR1 SGHRS and CDR2 YFSETQ. CDR3 DNA sequence: TGCGCCAGCAACAGGGACCCCTCCTACAATGAGCAGTTCTTC. It translates to CASNRDPSYNEQFF. Together with reference TRBV5-1 and TRBJ2-1, the CDR3 gives the full variable domain: KAGVTQTPRYLIKTRGQQVTLSCSPISGHRSVSWYQQTPGQGLQFLFEYFSETQRNKGNFPGRFSGRQFSNSRSEMNVSTLELGDSALYLCASNRDPSYNEQFFGPGTRLTVL.

The chain couples TRBV4-3 to TRBJ2-7; perhaps TRBD2 as D (5 bases). From germline, CDR1 is LGHNA and CDR2 YSLEER. V lost 4 bases to trimming and J lost 5 bases, with 15 bases between them. The CDR3 consists of 14 residues. CDR3 loop: CASSLQTRRDEQYF. The CDR3 nucleotides read TGCGCCAGCAGCCTCCAAACTAGGAGAGACGAGCAGTACTTC.

This clonotype came up a few times. The chain uses TRBV13 and TRBJ1-1, with TRBD1 as a possible D gene (5 bases). Germline V CDR1 and CDR2: PRHDT, FYEKMQ (reference sequence). The CDR3 length is 15 residues. V lost 4 bases to trimming and J lost 8 bases, with 20 bases between them. The CDR3 loop is CASSSRQTGLYEAFF. In DNA, the CDR3 is TGTGCCAGCAGCTCGAGACAGACGGGCCTTTACGAAGCTTTCTTT.

This sequence joins TRBV5-1 and TRBJ2-3; 8 positions agree with TRBD1. The CDR3 is made up of 17 amino acids. From germline, CDR1 is SGHRS and CDR2 YFSETQ. V lost 0 bases, J lost 5 bases, and 11 bases stayed unmatched. CDR3 bases: TGCGCCAGCAGCTTGGCAACCGGGACAGGTTCATTAGATACGCAGTATTTT. It codes for CASSLATGTGSLDTQYF.